The T cell receptor beta chain under discussion was sequenced for a study of cytomegalovirus exposure and HLA in healthy donors (dated by TCRdb to about 2017). Describing the broader study: An earlier analysis of roughly 500 of the donors reported approximately 290 Gb of sequence data and around 120 million unique TCR beta sequences from some 180 million T cells. Roughly 300 gigabases of sequencing data and approximately 85 million unique TCR sequences were included in an early release covering 550 to 800 HLA-typed donors. Among the roughly 430 genotyped donors, about 85% belonged to the genetic ancestry cluster associated with self-reported Caucasian donors. The study was designed to test whether signatures of past pathogen exposure could be identified by cataloging public T cell receptors. The T cell repertoires of 666 subjects were profiled by immunosequencing and related to cytomegalovirus serostatus. A separate validation cohort of over a hundred different subjects was used in addition to the approximately 670-subject first cohort. The study combined high-throughput TCR immunosequencing, statistical association of individual TCRs with disease status, and machine learning to predict cytomegalovirus infection status. A later analysis re-examined previously published TCR beta repertoires from more than 650 donors and added high-resolution HLA genotyping to investigate patterns of TCR occurrence. The later analysis used no new phenotypic data to find candidate immune exposures, relying instead on TCR beta sequences and their occurrence across donors. An earlier analysis of about 620 of the donors applied high-throughput TCR beta sequencing to assess whether each TCR beta V gene segment acted as functional or pseudogenic. Donor age, sex, ethnicity and CMV serostatus were collected together with the repertoire data. A later genetic analysis used genome-wide SNP genotypes for about 65% of the 666 donors, treating that subset as a discovery cohort. All discovery cohort repertoires had been generated on a single sequencing platform. Both class I and class II loci were covered by HLA typing, at four-digit resolution. The number of donors typed differed by locus, with roughly 629-640 for A, B, C, DRB1 and DQB1, around 560 for DQA1, over 600 for DPA1, and 400 to 490 for DPB1. Roughly five DR-DQ haplotypes were handled as single units for association and clustering, since linkage in the cohort was strong. On average, 235,054 unique TCR beta nucleotide sequences were sequenced per donor among some 420 genotyped donors of the cohort, with roughly 18% of those sequences being non-productive.

A distance of 12 bases separates the germline ends of V and J, which lose 3 bases and 3 bases respectively. In the germline V gene (reference sequence), CDR1 corresponds to MNHEY and CDR2 to SMNVEV. The CDR3, cysteine through phenylalanine, is 14 amino acids long. The DNA shown is the 42-base CDR3, in frame from base 1. Turning to this clone: This clone's antigen is unknown. Base quality data are lacking; no much larger clone is found one base away.

Libraries came from the immunoSEQ multiplex PCR assay. For the multiplex PCR, a mixture combining 60 forward primers for TCR Vbeta segments and 13 reverse primers for TCR Jbeta segments was used. The CDR3 region of rearranged TCR beta genes was amplified from genomic DNA by a multiplex PCR assay. Amplified TCR beta libraries were sequenced as 87-base-pair reads on the Illumina HiSeq System. In the paper's pipeline: A later analysis tallied 70 million to 100 million unique TCR beta chains across the 650 to 750 repertoires, and about 10 million of those chains were shared by two or more donors. Raw reads were error-corrected and collapsed into unique sequences by a nearest-neighbor algorithm in which closely related sequences were merged to remove PCR and sequencing errors. To assign V, D and J gene segments, CDR3 sequences were aligned to IMGT reference sequences. For a sequence to be retained, at least a six-nucleotide match to both a V gene segment and a J gene segment was required. Rearrangements were classified as productive when the CDR3 lacked stop codons and remained in frame with V and J, and all other rearrangements were classified as non-productive. CDR3 was defined by IMGT convention, running from the second conserved V-encoded cysteine to the conserved J-encoded phenylalanine. The earlier analysis of about 620 of the donors excluded sequences that lacked an unambiguous match to a single V gene segment. In an earlier analysis of 587 of the donors, a V segment was called functional when productive rearrangements were above 56.7%, and segregating when the standard deviation between donors exceeded 5%. A statistical classification framework was built for diagnosing cytomegalovirus status from the catalog of TCR beta chain sequences. V and J gene assignment, in a later analysis, came from comparing TCR nucleotide sequences with IMGT/GENE-DB human TR gene sequences. In a later analysis, CDR3 sequences and most-parsimonious VDJ recombination scenarios were assigned using the TCRdist pipeline. In a later analysis, every TCR beta chain was defined by the combination of its CDR3 amino acid sequence and its V-gene family, and reads without a unique V-gene family were dropped. As a way to deal with suspected cross-contamination and a sequencing artifact, a later analysis dropped 450 to 600 nucleotide sequences that were highly shared and had low generation probability. A later analysis calculated a clonal expansion index for each public chain from normalized within-repertoire ranks of inferred template counts. In a later analysis, generation probabilities were computed with a VDJ recombination model fitted to out-of-frame rearrangements, and the resulting probabilities were checked against IGoR. In a later analysis, hypergeometric tests were used to score TCR-TCR, TCR-HLA and TCR-CMV co-occurrence, with a repertoire-size bias correction applied to TCR pairs. False discovery rates were estimated in a later analysis by permuting HLA or CMV assignments 20 times. A later analysis grouped co-occurring TCRs with DBSCAN, adding TCRdist sequence similarity when clustering within HLA-allele-positive subsets. Repertoires with fewer than 30,000 or more than 120,000 public chains were left out of co-occurrence clustering, as were roughly five repertoires with anomalous nucleotide sharing. This immuneACCESS table, as held by TCRdb, lists in-frame sequences with V and J called but not all clones. Of the missing ones, under half trace to an unresolved V gene in checked studies; the others have no known cause. D and trimming were read from the DNA, whereas the V and J calls and clone size are those reported in that table. The sample table holds approximately 150,000 clones, of which around 79% were seen once. The ten largest clones capture just under 6.5% of the sample.

Broad study findings and their caveats: A later analysis found that TCR association rates varied across HLA loci, with DRB1 alleles showing the most associated TCRs and HLA-C alleles the fewest. Because counts were too low, around 18 rarely observed V segments, including chromosome 9 orphons, were left out of the earlier analysis of a few hundred of the donors. The study listed 170 or so TCR beta chains as associated with cytomegalovirus. A cluster of highly shared sequence variants was judged likely to be a technical artifact of the sequencing pipeline. Correlated functional status among segregating V segments might be attributable to linkage disequilibrium, but an unknown experimental factor could not be ruled out. The authors suggested that the approach could potentially be generalized to other disease states and immunological phenotypes. Presence/absence analyses assumed roughly uniform sequencing depth across donors, an assumption that may not hold. When HLA alleles, especially DR and DQ, strongly co-occurred, TCR associations were difficult to assign to individual alleles. In a later genetic analysis, a missense DCLRE1C variant was associated with V-gene and J-gene trimming of TCR beta chains, and the association was replicated in an independent cohort. While some public TCRs were present in many individuals, most TCR sequences turned up only very rarely across donors. In a later genetic analysis, fewer N-insertions in productive TCRs were reported among donors in an Asian-associated ancestry cluster than the roughly 710-donor mean. Cytomegalovirus status was reported to be diagnosed by the classifier with high specificity and sensitivity in both the original and validation cohorts. Immune exposure information for the cohort was limited to CMV serostatus. According to a later analysis, parvovirus B19, influenza, CMV and Epstein-Barr virus appeared linked to several top co-occurrence clusters. Because the 87-base-pair reads could not distinguish some IMGT-functional V segments, including TRBV6-2 and TRBV6-3, those segments were excluded. A later analysis found that most CMV-associated TCR beta chains appeared HLA-restricted, with HLA associations seemingly driven largely by CMV exposure. The cohort was sequenced for TCR beta chains only, and without alpha or paired-chain data the features that could be detected were limited. Broadly in line with IMGT annotations, most TCR beta V segments showed up in productive rearrangements about 87% or about 30% of the time in an earlier analysis of a few hundred of the donors. Because HLA typing was unavailable for some donors at each locus, only the typed subset was used in association tests. In vitro tests confirmed that three of the cytomegalovirus-associated TCR beta chains recognize cytomegalovirus antigens. A later analysis found that HLA-associated TCR beta chains were more clonally expanded and had lower generation probabilities than equally common non-associated chains. A later analysis associated about 16,000 TCR beta sequences with specific HLA alleles at a false discovery rate of 0.05. A further reported finding was that TCR beta sequences accurately predicted the HLA-A and HLA-B alleles for most subjects in the first cohort.

The cohort was made up of about 670 healthy bone marrow donors. All cohort members were sampled while nominally healthy, although unrecorded immune exposures were likely present. The donor tested CMV seropositive and was one of the 289 seropositive cohort members. Every donor gave a peripheral blood sample, and the peripheral blood mononuclear cells from that sample were used for TCR beta sequencing. Genomic DNA extraction from the blood cell samples was performed with the Qiagen DNeasy Blood Extraction Kit. The V and J segments used are TRBV27 and TRBJ2-7, with the D gene call left open. The sequenced material came from PBMCs. This TCR was sampled from a middle-aged man in good health and CMV-seropositive. The CDR3 reads as follows: CASSFKPQDYEQYF. The nucleotide sequence is given as TGTGCCAGCAGTTTCAAGCCTCAAGACTACGAGCAGTACTTC.